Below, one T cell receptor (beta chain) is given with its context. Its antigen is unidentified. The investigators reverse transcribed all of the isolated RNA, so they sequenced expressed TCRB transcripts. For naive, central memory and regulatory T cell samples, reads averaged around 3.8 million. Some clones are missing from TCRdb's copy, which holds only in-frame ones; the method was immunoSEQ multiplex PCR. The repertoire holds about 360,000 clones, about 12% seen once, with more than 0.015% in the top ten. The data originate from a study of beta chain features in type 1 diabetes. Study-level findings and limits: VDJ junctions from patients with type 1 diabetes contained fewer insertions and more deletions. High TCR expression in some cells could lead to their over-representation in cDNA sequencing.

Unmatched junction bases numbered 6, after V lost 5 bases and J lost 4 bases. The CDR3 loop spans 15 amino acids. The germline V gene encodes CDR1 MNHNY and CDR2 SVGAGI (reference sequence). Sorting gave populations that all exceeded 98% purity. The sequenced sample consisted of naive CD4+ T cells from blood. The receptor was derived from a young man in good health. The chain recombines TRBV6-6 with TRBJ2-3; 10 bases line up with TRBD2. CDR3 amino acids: CASSTRAGGADTQYF. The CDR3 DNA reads TGTGCCAGCAGTACGCGAGCGGGGGGGGCAGATACGCAGTATTTT.